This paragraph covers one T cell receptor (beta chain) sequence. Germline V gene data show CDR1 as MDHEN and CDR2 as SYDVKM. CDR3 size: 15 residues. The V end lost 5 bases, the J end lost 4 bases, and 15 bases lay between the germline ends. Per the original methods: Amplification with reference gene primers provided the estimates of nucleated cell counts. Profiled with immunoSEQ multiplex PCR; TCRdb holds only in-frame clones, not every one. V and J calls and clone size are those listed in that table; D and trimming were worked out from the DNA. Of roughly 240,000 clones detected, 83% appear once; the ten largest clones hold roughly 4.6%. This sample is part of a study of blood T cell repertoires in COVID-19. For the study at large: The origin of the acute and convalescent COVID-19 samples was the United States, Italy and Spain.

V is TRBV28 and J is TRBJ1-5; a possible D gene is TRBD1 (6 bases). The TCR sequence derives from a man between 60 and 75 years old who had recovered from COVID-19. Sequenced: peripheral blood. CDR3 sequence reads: CASSPPDSFNQPQHF. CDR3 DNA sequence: TGTGCCAGCAGTCCCCCGGACAGCTTTAATCAGCCCCAGCATTTT. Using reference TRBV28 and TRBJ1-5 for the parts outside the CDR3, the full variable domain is DVKVTQSSRYLVKRTGEKVFLECVQDMDHENMFWYRQDPGLGLRLIYFSYDVKMKEKGDIPEGYSVSREKKERFSLILESASTNQTSMYLCASSPPDSFNQPQHFGDGTRLSIL.